Included here is one T cell receptor beta chain sequence, with context. For TCRbeta, the library was prepared with unique molecular identifiers. TCRdb itself ran the PCR reads through MiXCR, one entry per CDR3 protein. The sample shows nearly 550,000 distinct CDR3 sequences, roughly 18% of them seen only once. The record originates from a study of T-cell reconstitution after alpha-beta-depleted transplantation in children. Per the germline V gene, CDR1 is PRHDT and CDR2 is FYEKMQ (reference sequence). The length of the CDR3 is 16 residues. V lost 3 bases to trimming and J lost 0 bases; unmatched junction nucleotides: 5.

The receptor was derived from a human donor who donated a stem cell graft to a child with acute lymphoblastic leukemia. Source: PBMCs from the stem cell graft donor, taken from the stem cell graft. J is TRBJ1-1 and V is TRBV13; 9 nucleotides align to TRBD1. The CDR3 region has the DNA TGTGCCAGCAGCTTGGGACAGGGCGTCATGAACACTGAAGCTTTCTTT. Its translation is CASSLGQGVMNTEAFF.